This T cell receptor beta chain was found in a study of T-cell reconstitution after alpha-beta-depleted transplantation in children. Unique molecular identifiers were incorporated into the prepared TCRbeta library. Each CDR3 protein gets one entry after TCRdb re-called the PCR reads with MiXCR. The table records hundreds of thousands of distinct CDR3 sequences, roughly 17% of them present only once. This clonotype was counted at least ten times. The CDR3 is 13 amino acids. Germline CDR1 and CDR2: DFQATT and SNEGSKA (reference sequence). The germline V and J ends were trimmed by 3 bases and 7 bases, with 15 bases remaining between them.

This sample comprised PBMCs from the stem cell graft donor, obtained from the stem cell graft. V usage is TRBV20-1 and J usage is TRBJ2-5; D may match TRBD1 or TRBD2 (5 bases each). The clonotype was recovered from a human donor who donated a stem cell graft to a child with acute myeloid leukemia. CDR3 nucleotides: TGCAGTGCTAGCGGGGCCACCAGCGGGACCCAGTACTTC. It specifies CSASGATSGTQYF.